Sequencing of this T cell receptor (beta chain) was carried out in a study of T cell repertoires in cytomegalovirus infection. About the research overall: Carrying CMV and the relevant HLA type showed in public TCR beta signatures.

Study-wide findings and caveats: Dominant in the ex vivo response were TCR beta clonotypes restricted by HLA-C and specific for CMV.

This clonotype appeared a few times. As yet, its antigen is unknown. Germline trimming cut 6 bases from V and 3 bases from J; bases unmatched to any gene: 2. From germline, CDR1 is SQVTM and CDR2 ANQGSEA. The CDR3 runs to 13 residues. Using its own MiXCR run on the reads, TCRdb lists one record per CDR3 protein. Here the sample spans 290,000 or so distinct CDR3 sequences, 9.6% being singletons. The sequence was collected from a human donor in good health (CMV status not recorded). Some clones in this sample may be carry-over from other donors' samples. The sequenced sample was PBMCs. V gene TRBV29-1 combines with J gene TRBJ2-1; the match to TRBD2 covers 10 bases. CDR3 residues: CSVGLADYNEQFF. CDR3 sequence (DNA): TGCAGCGTCGGACTAGCGGACTACAATGAGCAGTTCTTC.